The 25 T cell receptor beta chains given below trace back to one sample, sequenced in a study of T cells in Graves' hyperthyroidism and ophthalmopathy. What was amplified from RNA transcripts were TCR beta CDR3 regions. Carried out on the TCR CDR3, a first-round RT-PCR used the HTBI primer set. TCRdb re-derived calls from the multiplex PCR reads in MiXCR, one entry per CDR3 protein. The sample lists 560,000 or so distinct CDR3 sequences; under 60% were seen once. Sequences were obtained from peripheral blood or thyroid tissue (not recorded which). These receptors came from a woman under 30 with Graves' hyperthyroidism.

In its sample, this clonotype was seen many times. CDR3 sequence: CASSEFMSTDTQYF. The CDR3 region has the DNA TGTGCCAGCAGTGAATTTATGTCAACAGATACGCAGTATTTT. V gene TRBV25-1 combines with J gene TRBJ2-3, with D hard to call. The CDR3 loop spans 14 amino acids. The germline V gene encodes CDR1 MGHDK and CDR2 SYGVNS. V was clipped by 1 base and J by 3 bases, with 8 bases between them.

This clonotype was detected ten times or more. CDR3 loop: CASSAQGSGSPLHF. The CDR3 coding sequence is TGTGCCAGCAGCGCACAGGGGTCCGGTTCACCCCTCCACTTT. This chain connects TRBV7-2 to TRBJ1-6; 7 nucleotides line up with TRBD1. The CDR3 is made up of 14 amino acids. Germline V gene data show CDR1 as SGHTA and CDR2 as FQGNSA. J was trimmed by 9 bases and V by 5 bases; bases with no gene match: 7.

This clonotype was seen a few times. The chain recombines TRBV24-1 with TRBJ1-3; D gene uncertain. Germline-derived CDR1 and CDR2 are KGHDR and SFDVKD. V lost 4 bases and J lost 0, with 15 bases in between. The CDR3 is 17 amino acids. For the CDR3, the DNA is TGTGCCACCAGTGACTCCACCGGGAGCCTCTCTGGAAACACCATATATTTT. This encodes CATSDSTGSLSGNTIYF.

This clonotype was recorded a few times. J is TRBJ2-6 and V is TRBV7-9, with D unresolved. The V gene lost 1 base and the J gene lost 0 bases, with 10 bases spanning the gap. There are 17 residues in the CDR3. Germline loops: CDR1 SEHNR, CDR2 FQNEAQ (reference sequence). CDR3 sequence reads: CASSLGVASSGANVLTF. CDR3 in DNA: TGTGCCAGCAGCTTAGGGGTTGCGAGCTCTGGGGCCAACGTCCTGACTTTC.

The sample holds one count of this clonotype. The chain uses TRBV10-3 and TRBJ2-5; the D call may be TRBD1 or TRBD2 (6 bases each). CDR1 is ENHRY and CDR2 is SYGVKD in the germline V gene. This CDR3 is built from 12 residues. Trimming pared 10 bases from V and 9 bases from J, leaving 18 bases between. CDR3 amino acids: CATSRGAQPQYF. CDR3 DNA sequence: TGTGCCACCTCAAGGGGGGCTCAGCCCCAGTACTTC.

The chain has TRBV19 and TRBJ2-5; D is unresolved. V was trimmed by 3 bases and J by 2 bases, leaving 10 bases between them. Germline V gene sequence: CDR1 LNHDA, CDR2 SQIVND (reference sequence). CDR3 length: 14 amino acids. The CDR3 is CASSMMGQQETQYF. The CDR3 bases are TGTGCCAGTAGTATGATGGGCCAACAAGAGACCCAGTACTTC.

The J gene is TRBJ2-5, the V gene TRBV20-1; tentatively, D is TRBD1 (6 bases). This CDR3 is built from 13 residues. The V end was cut by 1 base, the J end by 5 bases, with 11 bases between. The germline gives CDR1 DFQATT, CDR2 SNEGSKA (reference sequence). Here the CDR3 DNA reads TGCAGTGCTAGAGTTGGACAGTCGGAGACCCAGTACTTC. Its translation: CSARVGQSETQYF.

The chain couples TRBV10-3 to TRBJ2-7; TRBD2 is a possible D gene (6 bases). V was trimmed by 6 bases and J by 0 bases, leaving 12 bases between them. The CDR3 has 14 residues. The germline V gene has CDR1 ENHRY and CDR2 SYGVKD. This chain's CDR3 is CAISTRESSYEQYF. The CDR3 DNA follows: TGTGCCATCAGCACTCGGGAGAGCTCCTACGAGCAGTACTTC.

This chain uses TRBV5-6 with TRBJ1-2; possibly TRBD1 for D (6 bases). Per germline, CDR1 SGHDT and CDR2 YYEEEE. CDR3 size: 12 residues. The ends were cut back, 4 bases at V and 8 bases at J, with 12 bases in the middle. The CDR3 reads CASSQGLQGYTF. The CDR3 coding sequence is TGTGCCAGCAGCCAGGGGCTTCAAGGCTACACCTTC.

The chain has TRBV20-1 and TRBJ2-7; 13 bases line up with TRBD2. This CDR3 is built from 15 residues. From germline, CDR1 is DFQATT and CDR2 SNEGSKA (reference sequence). Unmatched junction bases numbered 4, after V lost 2 bases and J lost 3 bases. CDR3 loop: CSARTGTSGIYEQYF. CDR3 DNA sequence: TGCAGTGCTAGAACCGGGACTAGCGGGATCTACGAGCAGTACTTC.

The rearrangement links TRBV10-3 to TRBJ2-5, with unresolved D. The CDR3 spans 13 residues. V lost 5 bases and J 5 bases, leaving 12 bases between the germline ends. CDR1 and CDR2 from the germline V gene are ENHRY and SYGVKD. The CDR3, as DNA: TGTGCCATCAGTTACTCCCCCGCGGAGACCCAGTACTTC. It specifies CAISYSPAETQYF.

As to this clonotype: This may be a read error: a much more frequent sequence differs by one nucleotide. The chain couples TRBV29-1 to TRBJ2-5; D may be TRBD2 (6 bases). The CDR3 has 10 amino acids. Germline CDR1 and CDR2: SQVTM and ANQGSEA. The CDR3 nucleotides are TGCAACGTTGCGGGGGAGACCCAGTACTTC. Its translation: CNVAGETQYF. Drawing the rest from reference TRBV29-1 and TRBJ2-5, the complete variable domain is SAVISQKPSRDICQRGTSLTIQCQVDSQVTMMFWYRQQPGQSLTLIATANQGSEATYESGFVIDKFPISRPNLTFSTLTVSNMSPEDSSIYLCNVAGETQYFGPGTRLLVL.

This clonotype was seen a few times. At one boundary the junction diverges from the germline segment, which might be a read error. CDR3 nucleotide sequence: TGCGCCAGCAGCCGCGGGGCCGCTGAGGGATCACCCCTCCACTTT. It is translated as CASSRGAAEGSPLHF. The J gene is TRBJ1-6, the V gene TRBV7-9; perhaps TRBD1 as D (5 bases). Germline assignment: CDR1 SEHNR and CDR2 FQNEAQ (reference sequence). The CDR3 length is 15 residues.

Remarks on this clonotype: A much bigger clone sits one base away, suggesting this may be a read error. The rearrangement links TRBV20-1 to TRBJ1-2; D is ambiguous. V was pared by 3 bases and J by 2 bases, with 7 bases between. Germline lookup yields CDR1 DFQATT and CDR2 SNEGSKA (reference sequence). The CDR3 runs to 12 residues. The CDR3: CSARLGNYGYTF. The CDR3, as DNA: TGCAGTGCTAGGCTGGGGAACTATGGCTACACCTTC.

In this sample, this clonotype turned up many times. V is TRBV29-1 and J is TRBJ1-1, with 7 bases matching TRBD1. This CDR3 contains 13 residues. Germline-derived CDR1 and CDR2 are SQVTM and ANQGSEA. The V gene end was trimmed by 4 bases and the J gene end by 3 bases; junction bases not matched to a gene: 5. The CDR3: CSVAGRGYTEAFF. The CDR3 DNA is TGCAGCGTTGCGGGCAGGGGGTACACTGAAGCTTTCTTT.

The rearrangement links TRBV20-1 to TRBJ1-2, with 7 bases aligning to TRBD1. V trimming: 5 bases; J trimming: 5 bases; junction bases outside the gene matches: 8. The CDR3 length is 13 residues. The V gene's germline CDR1 is DFQATT and CDR2 SNEGSKA (reference sequence). CDR3 DNA: TGCAGTGCTCCGCCGGGGGACAGTTATGGCTACACCTTC. Amino acid sequence: CSAPPGDSYGYTF.

This chain joins TRBV2 and TRBJ2-7; 10 positions match TRBD1. Losses at the gene ends were 0 bases for V and 9 bases for J; bases not matched to a gene: 14. Germline V CDR1 and CDR2: SNHLY, FYNNEI. The length of the CDR3 is 17 residues. This CDR3 reads CASSEAFPGQGIGAQYF. The CDR3 coding sequence is TGTGCCAGCAGTGAAGCCTTCCCGGGACAGGGGATCGGCGCGCAGTACTTC.

The genes are TRBV15 and TRBJ2-2, with TRBD2 as a possible D gene (5 bases). The germline V gene encodes CDR1 LNHNV and CDR2 YYDKDF (reference sequence). The CDR3 consists of 16 residues. Trimming took off 0 bases at V and 4 bases at J, with 12 bases between the two ends. The CDR3 loop reads CATSRDRGLGTGELFF. The CDR3 DNA follows: TGTGCCACCAGCAGAGATCGAGGGTTGGGCACCGGGGAGCTGTTTTTT. The complete variable domain, with remaining parts taken from reference TRBV15 and TRBJ2-2, reads DAMVIQNPRYQVTQFGKPVTLSCSQTLNHNVMYWYQQKSSQAPKLLFHYYDKDFNNEADTPDNFQSRRPNTSFCFLDIRSPGLGDTAMYLCATSRDRGLGTGELFFGEGSRLTVL.

This clonotype was seen ten or more times. V and J are TRBV7-9 and TRBJ1-3; D might be TRBD1 (5 bases). The CDR3 extends over 13 amino acids. CDR1 and CDR2 from the germline V gene are SEHNR and FQNEAQ (reference sequence). Trimming took 10 bases from V and 4 from J, leaving 14 bases between them. CDR3 nucleotides: TGTGCCACCGCAAAAGGGACCGGAAACACCATATATTTT. Translated: CATAKGTGNTIYF. Drawing the rest from reference TRBV7-9 and TRBJ1-3, the complete variable domain is DTGVSQNPRHKITKRGQNVTFRCDPISEHNRLYWYRQTLGQGPEFLTYFQNEAQLEKSRLLSDRFSAERPKGSFSTLEIQRTEQGDSAMYLCATAKGTGNTIYFGEGSWLTVV.

In its sample, this clonotype was seen a few times. The V call is TRBV7-9, the J call TRBJ2-7; 10 positions agree with TRBD2. This CDR3 has 16 residues. Germline CDR1 SEHNR, CDR2 FQNEAQ (reference sequence). After removal of 5 bases from V and 2 bases from J, the junction contained 9 bases not matched to a gene. The CDR3 here is CASSQDLAGAAYEQYF. The CDR3 bases are TGTGCCAGCAGCCAAGATCTAGCGGGAGCCGCCTACGAGCAGTACTTC.

To note about this clonotype: A read error may explain this, as a much larger clone is one base away. This likely comes from a read error, as the CDR3 has no conserved phenylalanine or tryptophan at its end. The V and J genes are TRBV29-1 and TRBJ1-1; D is unclear. The V end was cut by 6 bases, the J end by 0 bases, with 11 bases between. Germline CDR1 and CDR2: SQVTM and ANQGSEA. This CDR3 contains 13 residues. As DNA, the CDR3 is TGCAGCGTCCTAAGGGTGGTGAACACTGAAGCTTTCCTT. Amino acid sequence: CSVLRVVNTEAFL.

This clonotype was recorded at least ten times. V usage is TRBV29-1 and J usage is TRBJ1-1, with D tentatively TRBD1 (6 bases). Looked up from germline, CDR1 is SQVTM and CDR2 is ANQGSEA. The V and J ends lost 3 bases and 5 bases respectively, with 16 bases between them. The CDR3 spans 14 residues. CDR3 in amino acids: CSVELRDKGTEAFF. In DNA, the CDR3 is TGCAGCGTTGAGCTCCGGGACAAAGGAACTGAAGCTTTCTTT.

The sample holds a few counts of this clonotype. This chain joins TRBV20-1 and TRBJ1-1; D remains ambiguous. Trimming stripped 5 bases from V and 2 bases from J, with 6 bases between. This CDR3 comprises 11 residues. The V gene's germline CDR1 is DFQATT and CDR2 SNEGSKA (reference sequence). CDR3 nucleotide sequence: TGCAGTGCTCCCGCAAACACTGAAGCTTTCTTT. This gives the protein CSAPANTEAFF.

This clonotype occurred a few times. The V and J genes are TRBV7-2 and TRBJ2-7, with D possibly being TRBD2 (6 bases). The CDR3 length is 16 residues. V was cut by 4 bases and J by 1 base, with 17 bases left in between. Germline-derived CDR1 and CDR2 are SGHTA and FQGNSA. Written as DNA, the CDR3 is TGTGCCAGCAGCTCCGAGGGCGGGAAACGGTCCTACGAGCAGTACTTC. It is translated as CASSSEGGKRSYEQYF.

The chain combines TRBV6-5 with TRBJ2-7; TRBD1 matches 7 bases. Germline trimming cut 4 bases from V and 5 bases from J; bases unmatched to any gene: 11. This CDR3 has 15 residues. Germline CDR1 reads MNHEY; CDR2 reads SVGAGI. DNA of the CDR3: TGTGCCAGCAGTTTGTCGGTCAGGGGGAACCACGAGCAGTACTTC. The encoded protein is CASSLSVRGNHEQYF.